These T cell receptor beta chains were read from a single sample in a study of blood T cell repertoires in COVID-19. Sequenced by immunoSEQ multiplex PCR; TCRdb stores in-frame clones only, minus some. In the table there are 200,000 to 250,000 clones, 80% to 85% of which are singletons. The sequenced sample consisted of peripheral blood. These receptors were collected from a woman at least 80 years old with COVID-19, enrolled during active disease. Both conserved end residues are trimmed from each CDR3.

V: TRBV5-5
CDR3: ASSLALRTGVQQPQH

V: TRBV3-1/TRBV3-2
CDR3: ASSLSGASGVSQF

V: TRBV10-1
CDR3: ASSRLADSPFQETQY

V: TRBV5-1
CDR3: ASSLGGTYNEKLF

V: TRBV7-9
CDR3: ASSFQRQVNYGYT

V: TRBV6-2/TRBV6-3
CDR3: ASSSWTGASYEQY

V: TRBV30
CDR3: AWMPSGRTTQF

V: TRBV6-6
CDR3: ASSYGGQGGTGELF

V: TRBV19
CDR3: ASQGYTEAF

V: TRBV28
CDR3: ASSPRSQGGTEAF

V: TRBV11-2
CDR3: ASSPTGGSGNTIY

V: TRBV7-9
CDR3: ASSLQGGGGYGYT

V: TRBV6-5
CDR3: ASRDTGSGNTIY

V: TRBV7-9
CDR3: ASSLAASEAF

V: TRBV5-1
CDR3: ASSLGTEISGANVLT

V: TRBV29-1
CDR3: SARGMFSYEQY

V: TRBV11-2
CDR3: ASSLFGFGYT

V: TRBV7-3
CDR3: ASSLESGEQF

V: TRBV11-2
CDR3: ASSPDSLPGNTIY

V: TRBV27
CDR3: ASSPRGSGANVLT

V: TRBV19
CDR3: ASSPTSLREQF

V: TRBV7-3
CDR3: ASSIDRDTEAF

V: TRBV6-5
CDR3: ASSRTGQGNYGYT

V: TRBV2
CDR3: ASKRQGHTEAF

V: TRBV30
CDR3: ARGQLSGNTIY

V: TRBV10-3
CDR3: AISELGDRGTDTQY

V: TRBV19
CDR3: ASSTYSLGQGTPHNEQF